The following is a T cell receptor (beta chain) sequence with its context. Its antigen remains unknown. This entry comes from a study of cytomegalovirus exposure and HLA in healthy donors. Notes on the study in general: For most TCR beta V segments, an earlier analysis put the productive rate at about 90% or about 30% of the time. Reportedly, a later analysis found an Asian-associated ancestry cluster had fewer N-insertions than the approximately 670-donor mean.

The PCR was carried out with 60 Vbeta primers and 13 Jbeta primers. Clones were read by immunoSEQ multiplex PCR, and TCRdb kept only the in-frame ones, dropping some. The sample yields around 160,000 clones, about four fifths seen once. The trim removed 2 bases at V and 4 bases at J, leaving 7 bases unmatched. This CDR3 is built from 16 residues. Germline assignment: CDR1 SGHDT and CDR2 YYEEEE. The chain uses TRBV5-6 and TRBJ1-2, with 11 bases lining up with TRBD1. Sample: PBMCs. The receptor was derived from a male donor in good health and CMV-seropositive. The CDR3 protein is CASSLLPGQGVYGYTF. CDR3 nucleotides: TGTGCCAGCAGCTTACTGCCGGGACAGGGGGTCTATGGCTACACCTTC.